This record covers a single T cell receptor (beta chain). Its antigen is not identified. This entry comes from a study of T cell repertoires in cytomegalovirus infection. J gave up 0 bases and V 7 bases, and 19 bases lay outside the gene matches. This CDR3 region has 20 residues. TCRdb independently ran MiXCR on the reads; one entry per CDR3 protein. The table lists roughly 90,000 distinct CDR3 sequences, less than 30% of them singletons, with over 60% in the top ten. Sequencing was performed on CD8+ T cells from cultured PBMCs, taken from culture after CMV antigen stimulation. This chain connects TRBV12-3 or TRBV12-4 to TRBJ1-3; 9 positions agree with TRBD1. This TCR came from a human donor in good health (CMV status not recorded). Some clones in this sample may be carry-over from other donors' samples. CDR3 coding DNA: TGTGCCAGCACCATCTCCCGGGACAGGGCACCTCCGAGCTCTGGAAACACCATATATTTT. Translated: CASTISRDRAPPSSGNTIYF.